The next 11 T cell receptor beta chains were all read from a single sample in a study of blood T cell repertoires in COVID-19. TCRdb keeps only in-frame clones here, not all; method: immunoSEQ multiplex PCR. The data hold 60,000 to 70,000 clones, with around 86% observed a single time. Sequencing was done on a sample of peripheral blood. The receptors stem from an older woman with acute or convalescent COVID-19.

DNA for the CDR3: TGTGCCAGCAGCGGAAGGCTAGGCTTAATCACAGATACGCAGTATTTT. It yields the protein CASSGRLGLITDTQYF. The genes are TRBV11-1 and TRBJ2-3; D not certain. Trimming took off 5 bases at V and 2 bases at J, with 17 bases between the two ends. The CDR3 has 16 residues. Germline V lookup: CDR1 SGHAT, CDR2 FQDESV (reference sequence).

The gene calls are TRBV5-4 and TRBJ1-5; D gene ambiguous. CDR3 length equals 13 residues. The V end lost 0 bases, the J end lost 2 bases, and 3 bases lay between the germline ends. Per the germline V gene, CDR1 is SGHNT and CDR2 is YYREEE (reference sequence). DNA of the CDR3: TGTGCCAGCAGCTTGGCTGGCAATCAGCCCCAGCATTTT. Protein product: CASSLAGNQPQHF.

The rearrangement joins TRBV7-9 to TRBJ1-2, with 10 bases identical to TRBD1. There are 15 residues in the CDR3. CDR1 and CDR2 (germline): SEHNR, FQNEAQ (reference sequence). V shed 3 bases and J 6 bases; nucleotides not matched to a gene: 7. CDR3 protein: CASSFSGQGINGYTF. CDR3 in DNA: TGTGCCAGCAGCTTTTCGGGACAGGGGATAAATGGCTACACCTTC.

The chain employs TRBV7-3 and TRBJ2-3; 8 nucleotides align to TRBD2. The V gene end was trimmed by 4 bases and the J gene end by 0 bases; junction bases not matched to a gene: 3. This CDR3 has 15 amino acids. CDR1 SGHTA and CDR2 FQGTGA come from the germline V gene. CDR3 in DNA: TGTGCCAGCAGCTCGGGACTAGTTAGCACAGATACGCAGTATTTT. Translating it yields CASSSGLVSTDTQYF.

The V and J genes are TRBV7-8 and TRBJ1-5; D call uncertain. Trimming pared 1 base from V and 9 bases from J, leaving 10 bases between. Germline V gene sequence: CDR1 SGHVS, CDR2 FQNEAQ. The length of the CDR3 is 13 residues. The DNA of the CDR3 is TGTGCCAGCAGCTTAGACCTAGGTGGGCCCCAGCATTTT. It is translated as CASSLDLGGPQHF.

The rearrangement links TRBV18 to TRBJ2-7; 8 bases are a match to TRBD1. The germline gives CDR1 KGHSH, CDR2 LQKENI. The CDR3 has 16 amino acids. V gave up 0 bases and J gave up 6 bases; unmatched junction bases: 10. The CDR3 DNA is TGTGCCAGCTCACCACCGGAAGGACAGGGACGATCCGAGCAGTACTTC. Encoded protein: CASSPPEGQGRSEQYF.

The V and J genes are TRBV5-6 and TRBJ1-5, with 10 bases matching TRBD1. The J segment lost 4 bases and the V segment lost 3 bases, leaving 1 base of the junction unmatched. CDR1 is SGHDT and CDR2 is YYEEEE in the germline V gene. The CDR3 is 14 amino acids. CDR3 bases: TGTGCCAGCAGCTGGACAGGGGGGAATCAGCCCCAGCATTTT. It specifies CASSWTGGNQPQHF.

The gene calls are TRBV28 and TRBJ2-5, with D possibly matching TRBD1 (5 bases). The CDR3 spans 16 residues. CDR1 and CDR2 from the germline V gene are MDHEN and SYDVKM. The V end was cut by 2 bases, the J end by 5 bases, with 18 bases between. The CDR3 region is CASSLGVSRRGETQYF. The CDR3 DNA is TGTGCCAGCAGTTTAGGGGTCTCTAGAAGGGGTGAGACCCAGTACTTC.

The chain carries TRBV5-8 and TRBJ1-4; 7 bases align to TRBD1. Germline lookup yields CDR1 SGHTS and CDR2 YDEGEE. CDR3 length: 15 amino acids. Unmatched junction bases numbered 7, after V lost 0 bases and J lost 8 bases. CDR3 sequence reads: CASSLGYQGEEKLFF. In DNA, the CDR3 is TGTGCCAGCAGCTTGGGTTATCAGGGGGAAGAAAAACTGTTTTTT.

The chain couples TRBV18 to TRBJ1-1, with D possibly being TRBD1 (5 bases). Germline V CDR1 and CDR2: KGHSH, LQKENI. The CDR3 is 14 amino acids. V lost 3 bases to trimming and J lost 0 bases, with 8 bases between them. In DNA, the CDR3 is TGTGCCAGCTCACCGGACACAGTGAACACTGAAGCTTTCTTT. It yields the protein CASSPDTVNTEAFF.

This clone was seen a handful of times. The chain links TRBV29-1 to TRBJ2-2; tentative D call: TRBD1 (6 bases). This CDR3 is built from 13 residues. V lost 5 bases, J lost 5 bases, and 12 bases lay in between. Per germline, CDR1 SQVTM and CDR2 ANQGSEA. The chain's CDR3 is CSVRKGGTGELFF. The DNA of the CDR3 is TGCAGCGTTCGTAAAGGGGGAACCGGGGAGCTGTTTTTT.